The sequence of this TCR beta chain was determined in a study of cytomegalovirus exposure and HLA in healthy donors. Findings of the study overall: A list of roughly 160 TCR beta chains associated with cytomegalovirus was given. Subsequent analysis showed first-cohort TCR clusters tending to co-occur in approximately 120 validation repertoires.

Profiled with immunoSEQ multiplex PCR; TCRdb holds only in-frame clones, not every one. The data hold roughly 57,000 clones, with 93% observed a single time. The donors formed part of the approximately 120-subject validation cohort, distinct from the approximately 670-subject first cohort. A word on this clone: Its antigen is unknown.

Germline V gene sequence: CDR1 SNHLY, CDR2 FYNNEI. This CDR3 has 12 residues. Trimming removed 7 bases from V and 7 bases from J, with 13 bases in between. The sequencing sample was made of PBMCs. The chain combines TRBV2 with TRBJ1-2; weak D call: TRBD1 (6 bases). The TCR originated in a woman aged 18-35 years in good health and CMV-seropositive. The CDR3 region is CASKGDISGYTF. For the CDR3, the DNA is TGTGCCAGCAAGGGGGACATTAGTGGCTACACCTTC.